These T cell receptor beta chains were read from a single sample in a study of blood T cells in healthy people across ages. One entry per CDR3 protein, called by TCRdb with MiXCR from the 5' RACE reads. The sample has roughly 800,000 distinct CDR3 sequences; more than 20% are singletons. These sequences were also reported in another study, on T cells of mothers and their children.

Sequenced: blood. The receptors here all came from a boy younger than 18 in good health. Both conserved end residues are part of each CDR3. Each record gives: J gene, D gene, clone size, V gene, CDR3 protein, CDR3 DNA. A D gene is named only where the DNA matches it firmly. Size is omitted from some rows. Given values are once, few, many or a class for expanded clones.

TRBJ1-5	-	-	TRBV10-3	CAVSESTGVFFGGQPQHF	TGTGCCGTCAGTGAGTCGACGGGGGTCTTCTTCGGGGGCCAGCCCCAGCATTTT
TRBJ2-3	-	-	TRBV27	CASSLFSKGPSTDTQYF	TGTGCCAGCAGTTTATTCTCTAAAGGACCGAGCACAGATACGCAGTATTTT
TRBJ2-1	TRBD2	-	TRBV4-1	CASSPKGGGGAVNEQFF	TGCGCCAGCAGCCCGAAGGGAGGCGGGGGGGCGGTGAATGAGCAGTTCTTC
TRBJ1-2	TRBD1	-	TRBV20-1	CSARDLNEGAGGYTF	TGCAGTGCTAGAGATCTGAATGAGGGGGCTGGGGGCTACACCTTC
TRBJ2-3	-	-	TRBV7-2	CASSQLLDTQYF	TGTGCCAGCAGTCAACTCCTGGATACGCAGTATTTT
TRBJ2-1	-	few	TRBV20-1	CSAHRDNEQFF	TGCAGTGCTCACCGGGACAATGAGCAGTTCTTC
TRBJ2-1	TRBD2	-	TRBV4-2	CASSQQAGRTYNEQFF	TGTGCCAGCAGCCAACAAGCGGGGCGGACCTACAATGAGCAGTTCTTC
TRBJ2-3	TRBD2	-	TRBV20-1	CSANSGLAGTDTQYF	TGCAGTGCTAACTCGGGACTAGCGGGGACAGATACGCAGTATTTT
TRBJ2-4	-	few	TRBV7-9	CASSLSLVNIQYF	TGTGCCAGCAGCTTAAGCCTAGTAAACATTCAGTACTTC
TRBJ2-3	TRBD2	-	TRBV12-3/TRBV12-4	CASSGTSGGDTQYF	TGTGCCAGCAGCGGGACTAGCGGGGGGGATACGCAGTATTTT
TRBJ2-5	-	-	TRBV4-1	CASSRGAGQYQETQYF	TGCGCCAGCAGCCGAGGGGCGGGACAGTACCAAGAGACCCAGTACTTC
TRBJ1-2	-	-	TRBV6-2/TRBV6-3	CASSYNGADYGYTF	TGTGCCAGCAGTTACAACGGCGCAGACTATGGCTACACCTTC
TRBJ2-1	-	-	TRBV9	CASSVAGSILNEQFF	TGTGCCAGCAGCGTAGCGGGGTCCATACTAAATGAGCAGTTCTTC
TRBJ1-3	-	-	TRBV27	CASRSRDSGNTIYF	TGTGCCAGCAGGTCAAGGGATTCTGGAAACACCATATATTTT
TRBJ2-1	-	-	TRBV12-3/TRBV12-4	CASVSWGSYNEQFF	TGTGCCAGCGTCTCGTGGGGCTCCTACAATGAGCAGTTCTTC
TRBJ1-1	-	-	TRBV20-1	CSAPTREGNTEAFF	TGCAGTGCTCCTACGAGAGAGGGAAACACTGAAGCTTTCTTT
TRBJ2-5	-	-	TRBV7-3	CASSSLRGSQETQYF	TGTGCCAGCAGCTCCTTGAGGGGCTCACAAGAGACCCAGTACTTC
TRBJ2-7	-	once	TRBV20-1	CSASGDSTGYEQYF	TGCAGTGCTTCCGGAGACTCCACGGGGTACGAGCAGTACTTC
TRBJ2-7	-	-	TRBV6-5	CASIRRVPYEQYF	TGTGCCAGCATCCGGCGGGTTCCCTACGAGCAGTACTTC
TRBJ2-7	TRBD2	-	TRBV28	CASSFGGRAIYEQYF	TGTGCCAGCAGTTTCGGTGGGAGGGCCATTTACGAGCAGTACTTC
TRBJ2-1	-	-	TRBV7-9	CASTHWGSSYNEQFF	TGTGCCAGCACCCATTGGGGGAGCTCCTACAATGAGCAGTTCTTC
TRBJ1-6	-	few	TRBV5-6	CASSLSKYNSPLHF	TGTGCCAGCAGCTTGAGTAAATATAATTCACCCCTCCACTTT
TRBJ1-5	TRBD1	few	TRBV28	CATVDRGRQPQHF	TGTGCCACCGTAGACAGGGGGCGTCAGCCCCAGCATTTT
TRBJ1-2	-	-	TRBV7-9	CASSFTSPVNYGYTF	TGTGCCAGCAGCTTTACCTCGCCGGTCAACTATGGCTACACCTTC
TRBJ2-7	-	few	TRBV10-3	CAISDTGTYEQYF	TGTGCCATCAGTGATACAGGGACCTACGAGCAGTACTTC
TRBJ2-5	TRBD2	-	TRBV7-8	CASSSWEGRAVETQYF	TGTGCCAGCAGCAGCTGGGAGGGCAGGGCGGTCGAGACCCAGTACTTC
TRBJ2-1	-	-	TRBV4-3	CASSPRPGYEQFF	TGCGCCAGCAGCCCCAGGCCGGGCTATGAGCAGTTCTTC
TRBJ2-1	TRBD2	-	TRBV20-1	CSATQAGAYNEQFF	TGCAGTGCTACCCAAGCGGGGGCCTACAATGAGCAGTTCTTC
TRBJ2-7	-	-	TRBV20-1	CSARNYLSNSYEQYF	TGCAGTGCTAGGAACTACCTATCTAATTCCTACGAGCAGTACTTC
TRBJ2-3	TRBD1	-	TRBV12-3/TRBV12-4	CASSQMTGTDTQYF	TGTGCCAGCAGTCAAATGACAGGGACAGATACGCAGTATTTT
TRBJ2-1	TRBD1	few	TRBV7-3	CASSLRAKTGTYNEQFF	TGTGCCAGCAGCTTAAGGGCCAAGACAGGGACCTACAATGAGCAGTTCTTC
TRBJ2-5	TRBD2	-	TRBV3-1	CAGSQLGTSGEETQYF	TGTGCCGGCAGCCAACTAGGGACTAGCGGCGAGGAGACCCAGTACTTC
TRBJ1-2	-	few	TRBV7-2	CASSLVAAGSGYTF	TGTGCCAGCAGCTTAGTAGCCGCAGGAAGTGGCTACACCTTC
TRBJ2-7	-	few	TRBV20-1	CSAKGFLNSYEQYF	TGCAGTGCTAAAGGATTCCTAAACTCCTACGAGCAGTACTTC
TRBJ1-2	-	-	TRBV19	CASSIRTEPYSYTF	TGTGCCAGTAGTATTAGGACGGAGCCCTACAGCTACACCTTC
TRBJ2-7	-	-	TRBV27	CASRQDSSYEQYF	TGTGCCAGCAGACAAGACAGTTCCTACGAGCAGTACTTC
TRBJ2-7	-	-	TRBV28	CASSSPRRAYEQYF	TGTGCCAGCAGTTCCCCGAGGAGAGCCTACGAGCAGTACTTC
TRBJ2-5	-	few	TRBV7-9	CASSLAPTAQETQYF	TGTGCCAGCAGCTTAGCGCCGACAGCACAAGAGACCCAGTACTTC
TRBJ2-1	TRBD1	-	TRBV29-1	CSVEGTEPYNEQFF	TGCAGCGTTGAGGGGACAGAACCCTACAATGAGCAGTTCTTC
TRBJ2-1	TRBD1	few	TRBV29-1	CSALTGPNEQFF	TGCAGCGCCCTGACAGGGCCCAATGAGCAGTTCTTC
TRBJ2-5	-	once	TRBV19	CASSIRVRETQYF	TGTGCCAGTAGTATTAGGGTCCGGGAGACCCAGTACTTC